This entry concerns a single T cell receptor (beta chain). No antigen is known for it. The sample belongs to a study of post-analysis software for immune sequencing data. About the research overall: Recorded subtypes: relapsing-remitting, secondary progressive, progressive-relapsing; some patients unannotated. General study results and limits: Compared against controls, patients with multiple sclerosis displayed significantly lower normalized Chao1 diversity. When patients were compared with controls, a handful of TRBV segments were more frequent, TRBV5-6, TRBV5-1 and TRBV20-1 among them. Samples from one preparation batch, clustered by F measure, grouped strongly together.

Carried by the TCR beta cDNA libraries were unique molecular identifiers. From roughly 1 to 10 million T cells, 400,000 to 500,000 cDNA molecules were obtained. One entry per CDR3 protein, called by TCRdb with MiXCR from the PCR reads. Here the sample spans hundreds of thousands of distinct CDR3 sequences, roughly 58% being singletons. The CDR3 consists of 18 residues. Looked up from germline, CDR1 is MNHEY and CDR2 is SMNVEV (reference sequence). The J segment lost 6 bases and the V segment lost 0 bases, leaving 15 bases of the junction unmatched. The sequenced sample was blood. This sequence originates from a girl aged 5 to 17 with multiple sclerosis. The chain carries TRBV27 and TRBJ2-3, with 7 positions matching TRBD2. As DNA, the CDR3 is TGTGCCAGCAGTTTATCCGGTGGGGGAGGGAGGCACACCGATACGCAGTATTTT. Protein: CASSLSGGGGRHTDTQYF.